One and the same sample provided the 26 T cell receptor beta chains below, sequenced in a study of regulatory T cells in long-lasting Graves disease. Sequencing libraries for TCR beta were prepared with iRepertoire HTBI primers and Arm-PCR of CDR3 regions. TCRdb reprocessed the multiplex PCR reads via MiXCR and lists one record per CDR3 protein. The sample shows roughly 700,000 distinct CDR3 sequences, 25% to 35% of them seen only once. Time point: persistent/refractory GD, antithyroid drugs over 5 years with positive TRAb. RNA isolated from PBMCs was used to make the TCR library. The source was peripheral blood mononuclear cells (PBMCs), collected when the disease was refractory, from a patient treated with antithyroid drugs. The origin of the receptors is a female donor with Graves disease.

This clonotype appeared a few times. This sequence joins TRBV2 and TRBJ2-7; D is possibly TRBD1 or TRBD2 (5 bases each). The V gene lost 3 bases and the J gene lost 5 bases, with 17 bases spanning the gap. This CDR3 contains 15 residues. CDR1 SNHLY and CDR2 FYNNEI come from the germline V gene. In nucleotides, the CDR3 is TGTGCCAGCAGTGACCGGGACCTAGGAATCCACGAGCAGTACTTC. Translation gives CASSDRDLGIHEQYF.

V is TRBV28 and J is TRBJ1-4, with a possible D match to TRBD1 (6 bases). CDR3 length equals 14 residues. Germline CDR1 MDHEN, CDR2 SYDVKM. The ends were cut back, 7 bases at V and 4 bases at J, with 13 bases in the middle. This chain's CDR3 is CASTYGGGNEKLFF. The CDR3 nucleotides are TGTGCCAGCACCTACGGAGGGGGTAATGAAAAACTGTTTTTT.

There are a few counts of this clonotype. This chain connects TRBV25-1 to TRBJ2-2, with 10 nucleotides matching TRBD1. V lost 1 base to trimming and J lost 7 bases; unmatched junction nucleotides: 6. Germline values: CDR1 MGHDK, CDR2 SYGVNS. The CDR3 is 16 residues long. CDR3 in DNA: TGTGCCAGCAGTGAATTGACAGGGGGCATTGGCGGGGAGCTGTTTTTT. Protein product: CASSELTGGIGGELFF. The full variable domain, with the rest looked up from reference TRBV25-1 and TRBJ2-2, is EADIYQTPRYLVIGTGKKITLECSQTMGHDKMYWYQQDPGMELHLIHYSYGVNSTEKGDLSSESTVSRIRTEHFPLTLESARPSHTSQYLCASSELTGGIGGELFFGEGSRLTVL.

The V and J genes are TRBV7-9 and TRBJ1-1; D remains unclear. CDR3 size: 13 residues. V lost 4 bases, J lost 4 bases, and 10 bases lay in between. Germline CDR1 is SEHNR and CDR2 is FQNEAQ (reference sequence). The CDR3 reads CASSSRLLTEAFF. Written as DNA, the CDR3 is TGTGCCAGCAGCTCCCGACTTCTCACTGAAGCTTTCTTT.

This chain links TRBV6-9 with TRBJ2-7, with TRBD1 matching 12 bases. CDR3 length equals 18 residues. Trimming took 3 bases from V and 0 from J; bases not matched to a gene: 9. CDR1 is MNHGY, CDR2 SVAAGI, per germline. The DNA of the CDR3 is TGTGCCAGCAGTTACTGGGACAGGGGGCCCTTACCCTCCTACGAGCAGTACTTC. It encodes CASSYWDRGPLPSYEQYF.

This clonotype was recorded a few times. This sequence joins TRBV30 and TRBJ1-2; tentative D call: TRBD1 (5 bases). Germline CDR1 GTSNPN, CDR2 SVGIG (reference sequence). The CDR3 contains 11 residues. Trimming shortened V by 4 bases and J by 8 bases, and 11 bases separated the two germline ends. CDR3 DNA sequence: TGTGCCTGGACCAGGGAGGGGGGCTACACCTTC. Its protein product is CAWTREGGYTF.

This clonotype was counted only a few times. This chain joins TRBV29-1 and TRBJ1-4, with 10 bases fitting TRBD1. The CDR3 extends over 13 amino acids. Germline assignment: CDR1 SQVTM and CDR2 ANQGSEA. V was clipped by 5 bases and J by 7 bases; unmatched bases: 4. In DNA form, the CDR3 reads TGCAGCGTTACCGGGACAGGGGCTGAAAAACTGTTTTTT. As protein: CSVTGTGAEKLFF.

Comment on this clonotype: This clone may be a read error of a much larger clone one base away. The chain combines TRBV6-5 with TRBJ1-2; TRBD1 matches at 11 bases. Trimming cost V 4 bases and J 3 bases; bases outside gene matches: 4. The CDR3 totals 15 residues. Germline values: CDR1 MNHEY, CDR2 SVGAGI. CDR3 DNA: TGTGCCAGCAGTTGCGAGGGACAGGGGGACTATGGCTACACCTTC. Its protein is CASSCEGQGDYGYTF.

This clonotype appeared a few times. The chain couples TRBV7-2 to TRBJ1-5; possible D gene TRBD1, 6 bases. The CDR3 extends over 13 amino acids. V was pared by 5 bases and J by 7 bases, with 12 bases between. Germline V gene lookup returns CDR1 SGHTA and CDR2 FQGNSA. The CDR3 is CASSRQVEQPQHF. The CDR3 region has the DNA TGTGCCAGCAGCCGACAGGTCGAGCAGCCCCAGCATTTT.

This clonotype was recorded at least ten times. The gene calls are TRBV2 and TRBJ1-1; D gene uncertain. V was shortened by 6 bases and J by 1 base, with 9 bases between the two germline ends. The germline gives CDR1 SNHLY, CDR2 FYNNEI. The CDR3 spans 13 residues. In DNA, the CDR3 is TGTGCCAGCAGCTGGGCGCGGAACACTGAAGCTTTCTTT. Translating gives CASSWARNTEAFF.

The chain employs TRBV20-1 and TRBJ2-4, with 9 bases fitting TRBD1. The CDR3 contains 13 residues. Unmatched junction bases numbered 6, after V lost 6 bases and J lost 6 bases. Germline-derived CDR1 and CDR2 are DFQATT and SNEGSKA (reference sequence). The CDR3 loop is CSANRGRVNIQYF. CDR3 DNA sequence: TGCAGTGCCAACAGGGGGCGGGTAAACATTCAGTACTTC.

The chain carries TRBV19 and TRBJ1-1; TRBD1 might be the D (6 bases). CDR3 length: 16 residues. Trimming removed 5 bases from V and 0 bases from J, with 16 bases in between. Per the germline V gene, CDR1 is LNHDA and CDR2 is SQIVND (reference sequence). The DNA for the CDR3 is TGTGCCAGTAGTCCGGGGGCAGGACAAATGAACACTGAAGCTTTCTTT. Amino acids: CASSPGAGQMNTEAFF. The whole variable domain, filled in from reference TRBV19 and TRBJ1-1, reads DGGITQSPKYLFRKEGQNVTLSCEQNLNHDAMYWYRQDPGQGLRLIYYSQIVNDFQKGDIAEGYSVSREKKESFPLTVTSAQKNPTAFYLCASSPGAGQMNTEAFFGQGTRLTVV.

This clonotype has only a few counts. The gene calls are TRBV7-8 and TRBJ1-6; D gene uncertain. This CDR3 is built from 15 residues. The germline V gene has CDR1 SGHVS and CDR2 FQNEAQ. V lost 1 base to trimming and J lost 0 bases, with 4 bases between them. CDR3 loop: CASSLVLSYNSPLHF. Here the CDR3 DNA reads TGTGCCAGCAGCTTAGTCCTCTCCTATAATTCACCCCTCCACTTT.

This clonotype was observed a few times. The DNA of the CDR3 is TGTGCCAGCTCACCACCACTACGGGGGGATACGCAGTATTTT. The encoded protein is CASSPPLRGDTQYF. This chain joins TRBV18 and TRBJ2-3, with a weak D call TRBD2 (6 bases). Germline CDR1 is KGHSH and CDR2 is LQKENI. This CDR3 has 14 amino acids. The germline V and J ends were trimmed by 0 bases and 6 bases, with 10 bases remaining between them. The entire variable domain, with the rest obtained from reference TRBV18 and TRBJ2-3, is as follows: NAGVMQNPRHLVRRRGQEARLRCSPMKGHSHVYWYRQLPEEGLKFMVYLQKENIIDESGMPKERFSAEFPKEGPSILRIQQVVRGDSAAYFCASSPPLRGDTQYFGPGTRLTVL.

The chain uses TRBV19 and TRBJ2-4; D gene ambiguous. In germline, CDR1 is LNHDA, CDR2 SQIVND (reference sequence). This CDR3 comprises 11 residues. Trimming cost V 3 bases and J 5 bases, with 2 bases left between them. In nucleotides, the CDR3 is TGTGCCAGTAGTATTGAAAACATTCAGTACTTC. Protein: CASSIENIQYF.

The J gene is TRBJ2-3, the V gene TRBV5-6; TRBD2 matches 8 bases. Germline V lookup: CDR1 SGHDT, CDR2 YYEEEE. Germline trimming cut 9 bases from V and 6 bases from J; bases unmatched to any gene: 9. This CDR3 comprises 13 residues. The CDR3 loop reads CATRGGRVDTQYF. In DNA, the CDR3 is TGTGCCACCCGGGGGGGCCGGGTGGATACGCAGTATTTT.

This sequence joins TRBV7-3 and TRBJ2-3, with D perhaps matching TRBD1 (5 bases). Trimming cost V 2 bases and J 4 bases, with 16 bases left between them. Germline assignment: CDR1 SGHTA and CDR2 FQGTGA. This CDR3 has 16 amino acids. The CDR3 DNA follows: TGTGCCAGCAGCTTAGGGGCACCCGAAGTGGCAGATACGCAGTATTTT. It codes for CASSLGAPEVADTQYF.

The rearrangement links TRBV10-1 to TRBJ1-5; 9 bases are shared with TRBD1. This CDR3 has 15 amino acids. V lost 10 bases, J lost 1 base, and 8 bases stayed unmatched. The germline V gene has CDR1 WNHNN and CDR2 SYGVQD (reference sequence). The CDR3 DNA reads as TGCGCCAAGGACAGGGGTATACCGAGCAATCAGCCCCAGCATTTT. It specifies CAKDRGIPSNQPQHF.

This chain links TRBV27 with TRBJ2-7; possible D gene TRBD2, 7 bases. Germline CDR1 is MNHEY and CDR2 is SMNVEV (reference sequence). This CDR3 comprises 14 residues. V gave up 8 bases and J gave up 6 bases, with 20 bases separating them. The CDR3 reads CASSQGLAVFEQYF. As DNA, the CDR3 is TGTGCCAGCTCTCAGGGGCTAGCGGTATTCGAGCAGTACTTC.

This clonotype turned up a few times. This rearrangement joins TRBV12-3 or TRBV12-4 to TRBJ1-6; D not certain. The CDR3 is 14 residues long. V shed 3 bases and J shed 8 bases, with 11 bases lying between them. DNA for the CDR3: TGTGCCAGCAGTTTTAGGGAAAGGCATTCACCCCTCCACTTT. It codes for CASSFRERHSPLHF.

This chain links TRBV28 with TRBJ1-5; D gene ambiguous. The ends were cut back, 2 bases at V and 7 bases at J, with 6 bases in the middle. This CDR3 has 12 residues. Per germline, CDR1 MDHEN and CDR2 SYDVKM. CDR3 DNA: TGTGCCAGCAGTTTACAGTTCCAGCCCCAGCATTTT. Its translation: CASSLQFQPQHF.

This clonotype has only a few counts. The chain couples TRBV5-6 to TRBJ1-6; unclear D gene. V dropped 2 bases and J dropped 8 bases, with 11 bases sitting between them. CDR1 SGHDT and CDR2 YYEEEE come from the germline V gene. The CDR3 totals 14 residues. The CDR3 protein is CASSLGSRDSPLHF. The CDR3 DNA is TGTGCCAGCAGCTTAGGTTCCAGAGATTCACCCCTCCACTTT.

This clonotype has a single count. The chain carries TRBV18 and TRBJ1-1, with TRBD1 matching over 7 bases. The CDR3 loop spans 16 amino acids. The junction had 5 bases not matched to a gene; V was cut back by 1 base and J by 0 bases. Germline CDR1 KGHSH, CDR2 LQKENI. CDR3 protein: CASSPQGARMNTEAFF. The CDR3 coding sequence is TGTGCCAGCTCACCACAGGGGGCAAGGATGAACACTGAAGCTTTCTTT.

The chain uses TRBV5-1 and TRBJ1-1; weak D call: TRBD1 (5 bases). Trimming removed 4 bases from V and 1 base from J, with 11 bases in between. CDR1 SGHRS and CDR2 YFSETQ come from the germline V gene. This CDR3 region has 14 residues. Here the CDR3 reads CASSHSRGNTEAFF. The CDR3 DNA follows: TGCGCCAGCAGCCACAGTAGGGGGAACACTGAAGCTTTCTTT.

In regard to this clonotype: This sequence may be a read error, since a much larger clone differs from it by one base. The chain couples TRBV11-2 to TRBJ2-7; TRBD1 aligns across 9 bases. In germline, CDR1 is SGHAT, CDR2 FQNNGV. The CDR3 runs 15 residues. CDR3 sequence reads: CASSLVGQGLYDQYF. CDR3 nucleotides: TGTGCCAGCAGCTTAGTCGGACAGGGGTTGTACGACCAGTACTTC.

This chain connects TRBV6-7 to TRBJ2-7, with 8 bases aligning to TRBD1. TRBV6-7 is treated as an ORF (open reading frame) with a function not yet certain. The ends lost 0 bases at V and 5 bases at J; junction bases unmatched: 9. The CDR3 runs 16 residues. The CDR3 sequence is CASSYSNRTGSHEQYF. CDR3 nucleotides: TGTGCCAGCAGTTACTCGAATAGGACAGGGAGCCACGAGCAGTACTTC.